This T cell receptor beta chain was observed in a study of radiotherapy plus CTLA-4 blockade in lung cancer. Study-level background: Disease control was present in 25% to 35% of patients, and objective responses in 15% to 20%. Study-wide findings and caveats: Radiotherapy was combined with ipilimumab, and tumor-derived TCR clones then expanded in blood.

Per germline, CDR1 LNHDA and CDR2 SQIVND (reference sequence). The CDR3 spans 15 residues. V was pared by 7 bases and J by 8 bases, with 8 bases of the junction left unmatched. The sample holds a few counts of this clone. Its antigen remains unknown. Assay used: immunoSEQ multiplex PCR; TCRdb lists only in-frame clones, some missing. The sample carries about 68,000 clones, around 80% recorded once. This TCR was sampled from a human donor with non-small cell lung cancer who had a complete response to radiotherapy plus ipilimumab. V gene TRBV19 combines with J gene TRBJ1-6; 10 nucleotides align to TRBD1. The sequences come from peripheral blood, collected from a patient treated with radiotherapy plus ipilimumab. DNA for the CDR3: TGTGCCAGTACTCAAGCGGGACAGGGGTATTCACCCCTCCACTTT. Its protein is CASTQAGQGYSPLHF.